Listed here are 23 T cell receptor beta chains from one sample, sequenced in a study of control samples from healthy donors and cancer patients. Produced via immunoSEQ multiplex PCR; TCRdb's table is partial and in-frame only. This table holds tens of thousands of clones, about 88% found once. Sample: blood. These receptors were collected from a woman in her forties or fifties in good health.

This clone has just a few counts. The chain joins TRBV7-3 to TRBJ2-1; 10 nucleotides agree with TRBD2. Germline V gene data show CDR1 as SGHTA and CDR2 as FQGTGA. CDR3 length equals 14 residues. The trim removed 4 bases at V and 10 bases at J, leaving 7 bases unmatched. The CDR3 DNA reads as TGTGCCAGCAGCTCCCGGACTAGCGGCGGGGAGCAGTTCTTC. It codes for CASSSRTSGGEQFF.

The chain carries TRBV25-1 and TRBJ1-1; D is perhaps TRBD1 (5 bases). V lost 2 bases to trimming and J lost 11 bases, with 12 bases between them. The CDR3 contains 12 residues. Germline V gene lookup returns CDR1 MGHDK and CDR2 SYGVNS. CDR3 coding DNA: TGTGCCAGCAGTGAAGCCGGGGACGATGCTTTCTTT. Protein product: CASSEAGDDAFF.

This clone has a single count. This chain links TRBV10-3 with TRBJ1-2, with a weak D call TRBD1 (5 bases). There are 13 residues in the CDR3. The ends were cut back, 3 bases at V and 5 bases at J, with 10 bases in the middle. The germline V gene encodes CDR1 ENHRY and CDR2 SYGVKD. The CDR3 DNA sequence: TGTGCCATCAGTGAATCGGGACTTTATGGCTACACCTTC. This codes for CAISESGLYGYTF.

The chain recombines TRBV9 with TRBJ2-5; 8 nucleotides match TRBD1. The CDR3 loop spans 15 amino acids. The V gene end was trimmed by 0 bases and the J gene end by 2 bases; junction bases not matched to a gene: 3. Germline loops: CDR1 SGDLS, CDR2 YYNGEE. CDR3 DNA sequence: TGTGCCAGCAGCGTAGGGACAGGGAGGCAAGAGACCCAGTACTTC. It encodes CASSVGTGRQETQYF.

The V call is TRBV12-5, the J call TRBJ2-6; perhaps D is TRBD1 or TRBD2 (5 bases each). Germline CDR1 and CDR2: LGHNT and FRNRAP. The CDR3 spans 17 residues. V was shortened by 3 bases and J by 2 bases, with 14 bases between the two germline ends. The CDR3 loop is CASGLSRETAGANVLTF. The CDR3 bases are TGTGCTAGTGGTTTAAGCAGGGAGACTGCTGGGGCCAACGTCCTGACTTTC.

V usage is TRBV19 and J usage is TRBJ1-3; D perhaps matches TRBD1 (5 bases). With 3 bases removed from V and 0 bases from J, the gap between germline ends came to 15 bases. The CDR3 runs to 17 residues. Per germline, CDR1 LNHDA and CDR2 SQIVND (reference sequence). This chain's CDR3 is CASSIGAGSSSGNTIYF. In nucleotides, the CDR3 is TGTGCCAGTAGTATCGGGGCAGGCTCCTCCTCTGGAAACACCATATATTTT.

The V call is TRBV6-5, the J call TRBJ2-7, with D maybe TRBD2 (6 bases). The CDR3 runs to 15 residues. The V end lost 2 bases, the J end lost 3 bases, and 14 bases lay between the germline ends. The germline V gene encodes CDR1 MNHEY and CDR2 SVGAGI. Here the CDR3 reads CASSYAEGSYYEQYF. The CDR3 coding sequence is TGTGCCAGCAGTTACGCGGAGGGTTCTTACTACGAGCAGTACTTC.

The chain carries TRBV7-6 and TRBJ1-2, with 7 bases lining up with TRBD1. The CDR3 length is 15 residues. Germline V gene sequence: CDR1 SGHVS, CDR2 FNYEAQ. V was clipped by 5 bases and J by 0 bases; unmatched bases: 6. As DNA, the CDR3 is TGTGCCAGCAGCCCCGGGACAGACCCTAACTATGGCTACACCTTC. It translates to CASSPGTDPNYGYTF.

This sequence joins TRBV28 and TRBJ2-1, with D unresolved. The ends were cut back, 5 bases at V and 2 bases at J, with 4 bases in the middle. The germline V gene encodes CDR1 MDHEN and CDR2 SYDVKM. The CDR3 consists of 12 residues. In DNA, the CDR3 is TGTGCCAGCAGTACGGCCTACAATGAGCAGTTCTTC. It is translated as CASSTAYNEQFF. Together with reference TRBV28 and TRBJ2-1, the CDR3 gives the full variable domain: DVKVTQSSRYLVKRTGEKVFLECVQDMDHENMFWYRQDPGLGLRLIYFSYDVKMKEKGDIPEGYSVSREKKERFSLILESASTNQTSMYLCASSTAYNEQFFGPGTRLTVL.

This chain links TRBV13 with TRBJ2-7; 10 bases line up with TRBD2. Germline values: CDR1 PRHDT, CDR2 FYEKMQ (reference sequence). The ends lost 6 bases at V and 1 base at J; junction bases unmatched: 18. The CDR3 is 19 amino acids. CDR3 coding DNA: TGTGCCAGCAGACTCACAGGAGGGCTAGCGGGGGTCTCATCCTACGAGCAGTACTTC. It yields the protein CASRLTGGLAGVSSYEQYF. The variable domain in full, with the rest retrieved from reference TRBV13 and TRBJ2-7, is AAGVIQSPRHLIKEKRETATLKCYPIPRHDTVYWYQQGPGQDPQFLISFYEKMQSDKGSIPDRFSAQQFSDYHSELNMSSLELGDSALYFCASRLTGGLAGVSSYEQYFGPGTRLTVT.

This clone came up once. The chain employs TRBV5-1 and TRBJ2-7, with D perhaps being TRBD1 or TRBD2 (6 bases each). Per germline, CDR1 SGHRS and CDR2 YFSETQ. V gave up 0 bases and J gave up 7 bases, with 14 bases separating them. This CDR3 has 14 amino acids. The CDR3 region has the DNA TGCGCCAGCAGCTTGGAACCGGGGGCGGGGGAGCAGTACTTC. As protein: CASSLEPGAGEQYF.

The chain uses TRBV11-3 and TRBJ2-5; D is uncertain. The ends were cut back, 0 bases at V and 1 base at J, with 6 bases in the middle. This CDR3 contains 14 residues. CDR1 SGHNT and CDR2 YENEEA come from the germline V gene. The CDR3, as DNA: TGTGCCAGCAGCTTAGATCTGGGCCAAGAGACCCAGTACTTC. This translates into CASSLDLGQETQYF.

This chain connects TRBV6-6 to TRBJ2-5, with 9 bases matching TRBD1. This CDR3 region has 16 residues. Germline-derived CDR1 and CDR2 are MNHNY and SVGAGI (reference sequence). Unmatched junction bases numbered 6, after V lost 0 bases and J lost 4 bases. CDR3 in amino acids: CASSYSTGGSGETQYF. CDR3 DNA: TGTGCCAGCAGTTACTCCACAGGGGGCTCGGGAGAGACCCAGTACTTC.

This chain links TRBV12-3 or TRBV12-4 with TRBJ2-1; D possibly corresponds to TRBD1 (5 bases). This CDR3 has 13 residues. Trimming removed 1 base at V and 6 bases at J, with 7 bases between. In DNA form, the CDR3 reads TGTGCCAGCAGTTTAGGGGGCCCCAATGAGCAGTTCTTC. This sequence encodes CASSLGGPNEQFF.

This clone showed up just once. V and J are TRBV28 and TRBJ1-3; D uncertain. Trimming took 7 bases from V and 0 from J, leaving 7 bases between them. From germline, CDR1 is MDHEN and CDR2 SYDVKM. The CDR3 loop spans 13 amino acids. The CDR3 nucleotides read TGTGCCAGCACAAAACCCTCTGGAAACACCATATATTTT. It specifies CASTKPSGNTIYF.

This clone has just one count. This chain connects TRBV4-3 to TRBJ2-7; no reliable D call. The CDR3 sequence is 15 residues long. V was shortened by 0 bases and J by 6 bases, with 15 bases between the two germline ends. CDR1 is LGHNA, CDR2 YSLEER, per germline. For the CDR3, the DNA is TGCGCCAGCAGCCAAGATCGGGCAGCCCCTGGCGAGCAGTACTTC. Its protein is CASSQDRAAPGEQYF.

The chain uses TRBV9 and TRBJ2-7; D is uncertain. CDR3 length: 15 residues. Trimming removed 0 bases from V and 0 bases from J, with 10 bases in between. The germline CDR1 and CDR2 sequences are SGDLS and YYNGEE. CDR3 loop: CASSVGHDSSYEQYF. The DNA for the CDR3 is TGTGCCAGCAGCGTAGGGCACGACTCCTCCTACGAGCAGTACTTC.

The chain employs TRBV7-9 and TRBJ1-2; a weak D match, TRBD1 (5 bases). The V end lost 1 base, the J end lost 7 bases, and 10 bases lay between the germline ends. The CDR3 spans 13 residues. From germline, CDR1 is SEHNR and CDR2 FQNEAQ (reference sequence). DNA for the CDR3: TGTGCCAGCAGCTTAGGGGGGGTACTTGGCTACACCTTC. Protein sequence: CASSLGGVLGYTF.

This clone came up a few times. The chain couples TRBV6-4 to TRBJ2-3; the match to TRBD2 covers 11 bases. This CDR3 has 14 residues. After removal of 5 bases from V and 4 bases from J, the junction contained 2 bases not matched to a gene. Germline CDR1 reads MRHNA; CDR2 reads SNTAGT. The CDR3 reads CASSISGGADTQYF. CDR3 DNA: TGTGCCAGCAGTATTAGCGGGGGGGCAGATACGCAGTATTTT.

This chain uses TRBV6-2 or TRBV6-3 with TRBJ2-7; 11 nucleotides match TRBD2. V dropped 2 bases and J dropped 4; count of bases not matched to a gene: 13. This CDR3 is built from 18 residues. CDR1 and CDR2 from the germline V gene are MNHEY and SVGEGT. The chain's CDR3 is CASSYDGQTGLAEYEQYF. The CDR3 region has the DNA TGTGCCAGCAGTTACGACGGACAGACGGGACTAGCGGAATACGAGCAGTACTTC.

The rearrangement joins TRBV4-1 to TRBJ1-2; TRBD1 might be the D (6 bases). With 1 base removed from V and 0 bases from J, the gap between germline ends came to 9 bases. The CDR3 runs 15 residues. Germline CDR1 MGHRA, CDR2 YSYEKL. The CDR3 loop is CASSQAGASNYGYTF. As DNA, the CDR3 is TGCGCCAGCAGCCAAGCAGGGGCATCTAACTATGGCTACACCTTC.

The genes are TRBV28 and TRBJ1-2; TRBD1 aligns across 10 bases. V was pared by 4 bases and J by 4 bases, with 9 bases of the junction left unmatched. The CDR3 spans 16 residues. CDR1 and CDR2 (germline): MDHEN, SYDVKM. Here the CDR3 reads CASSSTGGGSGYGYTF. CDR3 coding DNA: TGTGCCAGCAGTTCGACAGGGGGCGGTTCTGGCTATGGCTACACCTTC.

The chain links TRBV14 to TRBJ2-5; D is ambiguous. CDR1 and CDR2 from the germline V gene are SGHDN and FVKESK. V lost 4 bases and J 4 bases, leaving 19 bases between the germline ends. The CDR3 runs to 16 residues. This CDR3 reads CASSRNRAIGGETQYF. The CDR3 DNA reads as TGTGCCAGCAGCCGGAACCGGGCCATAGGTGGAGAGACCCAGTACTTC.